A selection of T cell receptor beta chains follows, all from one sample in a study of T cell changes during pregnancy in multiple sclerosis. Some clones are missing from TCRdb's copy, which holds only in-frame ones; the method was immunoSEQ multiplex PCR. In the table there are roughly 93,000 clones, around 92% of which are singletons. The sample in question was peripheral blood, obtained after pregnancy. Receptors originate from a female donor in good health, enrolled as a control in a pregnancy study. CDR3s include the opening cysteine and the closing phenylalanine or tryptophan. The D gene is left open where the match is weak. Where a row states a size, it is once, few, many or the class of an expanded clone; other rows omit it.

clone_size j_call v_call d_call cdr3_nt cdr3_aa
. TRBJ2-7 TRBV4-1 TRBD2 TGCGCCAGCAGCCAAAAAGCGGGGGAGTACGAGCAGTACTTC CASSQKAGEYEQYF
few TRBJ2-1 TRBV19 . TGTGCCAGTAGTATAGTCGTGTTGAATGAGCAGTTCTTC CASSIVVLNEQFF
. TRBJ2-3 TRBV12-5 . TGTGCTAGTGGTTTGGAATTCGACTCCGACCATAGCACAGATACGCAGTATTTT CASGLEFDSDHSTDTQYF
. TRBJ1-6 TRBV27 . TGTGCCAGCAGTCCCATTCTTGACACATCCAATTCACCCCTCCACTTT CASSPILDTSNSPLHF
. TRBJ2-4 TRBV9 TRBD2 TGTGCCAGCAGCGTGGGCGGGGGGGCGGGAAACATTCAGTACTTC CASSVGGGAGNIQYF
. TRBJ2-7 TRBV5-1 TRBD2 TGCGCCAGCAAGACTAGCGGGACCAGCTACTACGAGCAGTACTTC CASKTSGTSYYEQYF
. TRBJ2-1 TRBV19 TRBD2 TGTGCCAGTAGTATAGTGATCGGACTAGCGCATACCAACAATGAGCAGTTCTTC CASSIVIGLAHTNNEQFF
. TRBJ2-7 TRBV6-1 TRBD1 TGCGCCAGCTCCGGGACAGTGCCCTACGAGCAGTACTTC CASSGTVPYEQYF
. TRBJ2-3 TRBV9 TRBD2 TGTGCCAGCAGGGGGACTAGCGGGAGCAATACGCAGTATTTT CASRGTSGSNTQYF
once TRBJ1-6 TRBV18 . TGTGCCAGCTCACAGGAGGGCAATTCACCCCTCCACTTT CASSQEGNSPLHF
. TRBJ2-1 TRBV14 . TGTGCCAGCAGCCAAGGGCTCCGGACGGGACAGTTCTTC CASSQGLRTGQFF
few TRBJ1-5 TRBV7-9 . TGTGCCAGCAGCTCCTTCGGCAATCAGCCCCAGCATTTT CASSSFGNQPQHF
. TRBJ1-2 TRBV9 . TGTGCCAGCAGCGTAGCTACCCGGGGTTCCGATGGCTACACCTTC CASSVATRGSDGYTF
. TRBJ2-7 TRBV11-2 TRBD2 TGTGCCAGCAGCTTAGGGACTAGCGAGCAGTACTTC CASSLGTSEQYF
. TRBJ2-7 TRBV21-1 . TGTGCCAGCAGCAAATTTTTTGGGACTCGCTCCTACGAGCAGTACTTC CASSKFFGTRSYEQYF
. TRBJ2-7 TRBV5-1 TRBD2 TGCGCCAGCAGTTGGACTAGCGGGGCCACCTACGAGCAGTACTTC CASSWTSGATYEQYF
. TRBJ1-5 TRBV7-9 . TGTGCCAGCAGCCCACAGGGTAGCAATCAGCCCCAGCATTTT CASSPQGSNQPQHF
. TRBJ2-7 TRBV18 . TGTGCCAGCTCACCAAGCAGGGACTCCTACGAGCAGTACTTC CASSPSRDSYEQYF
. TRBJ2-7 TRBV2 TRBD2 TGTGCCAGCGGGGGACTATCCACCTACGAGCAGTACTTC CASGGLSTYEQYF
once TRBJ2-3 TRBV19 TRBD1 TGTGCCACATCTCCGGGACAGGGGGCTAGCACAGATACGCAGTATTTT CATSPGQGASTDTQYF